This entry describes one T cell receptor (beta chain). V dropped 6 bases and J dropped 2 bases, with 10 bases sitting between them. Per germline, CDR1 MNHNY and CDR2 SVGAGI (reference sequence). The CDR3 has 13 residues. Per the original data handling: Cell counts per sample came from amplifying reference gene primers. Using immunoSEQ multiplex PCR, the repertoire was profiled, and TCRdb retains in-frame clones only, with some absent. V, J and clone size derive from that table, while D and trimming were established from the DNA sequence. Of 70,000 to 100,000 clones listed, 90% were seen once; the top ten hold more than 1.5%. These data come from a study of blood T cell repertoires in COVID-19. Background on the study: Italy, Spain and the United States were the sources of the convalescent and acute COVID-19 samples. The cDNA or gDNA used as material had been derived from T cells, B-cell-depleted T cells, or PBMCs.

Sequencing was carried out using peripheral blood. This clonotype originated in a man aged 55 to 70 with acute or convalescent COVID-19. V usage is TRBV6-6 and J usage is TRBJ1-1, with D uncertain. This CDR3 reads CASSPPVNTEAFF. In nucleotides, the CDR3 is TGTGCCAGCAGCCCCCCGGTTAACACTGAAGCTTTCTTT.